The 11 T cell receptor beta chains below come from one sample, sequenced in a study of technical replicates of blood from a few donors (dated by TCRdb to 2017 to 2019). Library prep was done by the immunoSEQ multiplex PCR assay. In TCRdb, the immuneACCESS table is reduced to in-frame sequences with V and J assigned. These tables do not hold every clone; where another copy was compared, an unresolved V gene accounts for under half, and the others remain unexplained. The sample table lists 70,000 to 90,000 clones, around 94% of them with a count of one. In total, the top ten clones hold about 0.27% of the sample. Material: T cells isolated from PBMCs. The receptors here all came from a human donor in good health.

About this clone: One end of the junction is discordant with germline, which a read error may explain. The genes are TRBV30 and TRBJ2-7; a weak D match, TRBD2 (5 bases). This CDR3 has 11 residues. Germline-derived CDR1 and CDR2 are GTSNPN and SVGIG (reference sequence). CDR3 nucleotide sequence: TGTGCCTGGAGCATAGGGAGTCACAACCTGTTC. Translating gives CAWSIGSHNLF. Combining the CDR3 with reference TRBV30 and TRBJ2-7 gives the whole variable domain SQTIHQWPATLVQPVGSPLSLECTVEGTSNPNLYWYRQAAGRGLQLLFYSVGIGQISSEVPQNLSASRPQDRQFILSSKKLLLSDSGFYLCAWSIGSHNLFGPGTRLTVT.

DNA of the CDR3: TGTGCCAGCAGCTACCGGGACAGGGGCTGGGGGGAGCAGTACTTC. It specifies CASSYRDRGWGEQYF. This chain connects TRBV11-3 to TRBJ2-7; TRBD1 matches at 10 bases. CDR1 is SGHNT, CDR2 YENEEA, per germline. J gave up 7 bases and V 4 bases, and 10 bases lay outside the gene matches. The CDR3 has 15 amino acids.

This chain uses TRBV4-1 with TRBJ1-1, with TRBD1 matching over 8 bases. Germline lookup yields CDR1 MGHRA and CDR2 YSYEKL. V gave up 7 bases and J gave up 1 base; unmatched junction bases: 2. This CDR3 region has 13 residues. The CDR3 here is CASKDRANTEAFF. CDR3 nucleotides: TGCGCCAGCAAGGACAGGGCGAACACTGAAGCTTTCTTT.

DNA for the CDR3: TGTGCCAGCAGCCATACTAACACTGAAGCTTTCTTT. Translating it yields CASSHTNTEAFF. J is TRBJ1-1 and V is TRBV7-9; D uncertain. Looked up from germline, CDR1 is SEHNR and CDR2 is FQNEAQ (reference sequence). This CDR3 comprises 12 residues. Between the trimmed V and J ends, which lost 5 bases and 2 bases, there was a span of 6 bases.

This clone appeared once. The genes are TRBV28 and TRBJ1-4, with 8 bases that match TRBD1. Germline V CDR1 and CDR2: MDHEN, SYDVKM. The trim removed 4 bases at V and 0 bases at J, leaving 10 bases unmatched. This CDR3 is 18 amino acids long. The CDR3 region is CASSSLGTGSTTNEKLFF. CDR3 bases: TGTGCCAGCAGTTCCCTGGGGACAGGCAGTACAACTAATGAAAAACTGTTTTTT.

The V and J genes are TRBV29-1 and TRBJ2-7, with 9 positions matching TRBD1. V shed 7 bases and J 5 bases; nucleotides not matched to a gene: 3. This CDR3 has 11 residues. Germline V gene data show CDR1 as SQVTM and CDR2 as ANQGSEA. This chain's CDR3 is CSGGDRDEQYF. The CDR3 DNA follows: TGCAGCGGAGGGGACAGGGACGAGCAGTACTTC.

This clone has just a few counts. V and J are TRBV6-6 and TRBJ1-2; TRBD1 aligns across 9 bases. Germline loops: CDR1 MNHNY, CDR2 SVGAGI (reference sequence). After removal of 7 bases from V and 7 bases from J, the junction contained 16 bases not matched to a gene. The CDR3 has 16 residues. The CDR3, as DNA: TGTGCCAGCACTTGGGACAGGGAAACGTCCAAGGGTGGCTACACCTTC. This gives the protein CASTWDRETSKGGYTF.

The chain combines TRBV18 with TRBJ1-2; possible D gene TRBD1, 6 bases. V lost 1 base to trimming and J lost 3 bases, with 30 bases between them. CDR1 and CDR2 from the germline V gene are KGHSH and LQKENI. The CDR3 consists of 21 residues. In DNA, the CDR3 is TGTGCCAGCTCACCACGGGCCCTCGGGGGGGCGGCCGTAATCGGCGACTATGGCTACACCTTC. Translating gives CASSPRALGGAAVIGDYGYTF.

The chain is built from TRBV7-2 and TRBJ2-7, with 8 bases lining up with TRBD2. J was trimmed by 4 bases and V by 2 bases; bases with no gene match: 13. The CDR3 is 17 residues long. Germline-derived CDR1 and CDR2 are SGHTA and FQGNSA. CDR3 in amino acids: CASSLRALAGGRYEQYF. DNA of the CDR3: TGTGCCAGCAGCTTACGAGCGCTCGCGGGGGGCCGGTACGAGCAGTACTTC. Full variable domain (outside the CDR3, taken from reference TRBV7-2 and TRBJ2-7): GAGVSQSPSNKVTEKGKDVELRCDPISGHTALYWYRQSLGQGLEFLIYFQGNSAPDKSGLPSDRFSAERTGGSVSTLTIQRTQQEDSAVYLCASSLRALAGGRYEQYFGPGTRLTVT.

This clone was found once. The genes are TRBV5-1 and TRBJ2-7; no clear D gene. The germline V and J ends were trimmed by 4 bases and 3 bases, with 20 bases remaining between them. The CDR3 runs to 16 residues. From germline, CDR1 is SGHRS and CDR2 YFSETQ. The CDR3 is CASSPSVGHSFYEQYF. The CDR3 nucleotides read TGCGCCAGCAGCCCATCCGTTGGGCATTCTTTCTACGAGCAGTACTTC.

The chain employs TRBV6-5 and TRBJ2-1; D possibly corresponds to TRBD1 (5 bases). CDR1 is MNHEY and CDR2 is SVGAGI in the germline V gene. The germline V and J ends were trimmed by 7 bases and 9 bases, with 19 bases remaining between them. The CDR3 is made up of 14 amino acids. CDR3: CASTIMKGQGEQFF. As DNA, the CDR3 is TGTGCCAGCACAATAATGAAGGGGCAGGGTGAGCAGTTCTTC.